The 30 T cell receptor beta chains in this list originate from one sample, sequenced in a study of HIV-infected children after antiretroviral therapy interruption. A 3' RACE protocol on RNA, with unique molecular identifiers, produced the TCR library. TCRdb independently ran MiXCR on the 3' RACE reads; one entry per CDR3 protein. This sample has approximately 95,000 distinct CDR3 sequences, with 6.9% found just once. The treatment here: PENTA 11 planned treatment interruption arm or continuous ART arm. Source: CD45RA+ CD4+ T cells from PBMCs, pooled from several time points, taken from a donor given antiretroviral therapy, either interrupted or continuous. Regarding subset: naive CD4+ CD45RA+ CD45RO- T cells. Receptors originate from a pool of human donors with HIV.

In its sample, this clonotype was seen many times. The DNA for the CDR3 is TGCGCCAGCAGCCCGGACAGGGAGGGCTCACCCCTCCACTTT. Translated, it gives CASSPDREGSPLHF. The V gene is TRBV5-1, the J gene TRBJ1-6; TRBD1 matches at 8 bases. This CDR3 region has 14 residues. Germline V gene data show CDR1 as SGHRS and CDR2 as YFSETQ. The V gene end was trimmed by 4 bases and the J gene end by 10 bases; junction bases not matched to a gene: 7.

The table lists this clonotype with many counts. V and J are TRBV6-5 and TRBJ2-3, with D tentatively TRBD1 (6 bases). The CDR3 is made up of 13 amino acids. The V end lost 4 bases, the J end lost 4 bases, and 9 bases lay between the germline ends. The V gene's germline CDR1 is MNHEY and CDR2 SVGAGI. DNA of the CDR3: TGTGCCAGCAGTTCCTCAGGGGCAGATACGCAGTATTTT. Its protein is CASSSSGADTQYF.

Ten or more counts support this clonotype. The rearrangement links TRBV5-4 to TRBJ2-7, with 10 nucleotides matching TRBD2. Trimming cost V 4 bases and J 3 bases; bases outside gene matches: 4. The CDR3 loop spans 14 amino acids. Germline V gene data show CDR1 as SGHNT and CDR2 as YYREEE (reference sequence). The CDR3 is CASSQLAGSYEQYF. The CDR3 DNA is TGTGCCAGCAGCCAACTAGCGGGGAGCTACGAGCAGTACTTC.

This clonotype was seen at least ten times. CDR3 nucleotide sequence: TGCGCCAGCAGCCCGCTAGACAGGGCAAACGAGCAGTACTTC. Protein product: CASSPLDRANEQYF. The rearrangement links TRBV4-1 to TRBJ2-7; 7 bases match TRBD1. CDR1 is MGHRA and CDR2 is YSYEKL in the germline V gene. V shed 4 bases and J 5 bases; nucleotides not matched to a gene: 8. The CDR3 length is 14 residues.

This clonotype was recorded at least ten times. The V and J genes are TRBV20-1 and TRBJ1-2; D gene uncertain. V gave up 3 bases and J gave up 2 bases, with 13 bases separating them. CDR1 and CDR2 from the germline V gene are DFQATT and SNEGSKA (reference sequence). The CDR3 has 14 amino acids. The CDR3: CSARYPSPNYGYTF. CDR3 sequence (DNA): TGCAGTGCTAGGTACCCTTCACCGAACTATGGCTACACCTTC.

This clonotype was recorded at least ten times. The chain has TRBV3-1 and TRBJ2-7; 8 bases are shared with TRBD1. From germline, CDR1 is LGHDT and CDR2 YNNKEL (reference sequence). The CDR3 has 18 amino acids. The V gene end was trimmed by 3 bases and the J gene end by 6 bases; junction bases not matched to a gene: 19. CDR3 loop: CASSQLPFGTGKVSEQYF. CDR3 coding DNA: TGTGCCAGCAGCCAGCTCCCCTTCGGGACAGGCAAGGTATCCGAGCAGTACTTC.

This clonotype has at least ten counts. In DNA, the CDR3 is TGTGCCTGGAGTGGGGGGGGACCGCCGCAGTACTTC. Translating it yields CAWSGGGPPQYF. The chain has TRBV30 and TRBJ2-7; TRBD2 agrees at 7 bases. This CDR3 comprises 12 residues. V shed 1 base, J shed 9 bases, and the junction held 6 bases outside the gene matches. The germline V gene encodes CDR1 GTSNPN and CDR2 SVGIG (reference sequence).

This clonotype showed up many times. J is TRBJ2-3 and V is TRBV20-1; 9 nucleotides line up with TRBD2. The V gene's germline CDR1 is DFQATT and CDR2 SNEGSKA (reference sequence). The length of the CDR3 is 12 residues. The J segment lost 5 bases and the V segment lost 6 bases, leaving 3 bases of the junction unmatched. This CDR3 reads CSAKTSGDTQYF. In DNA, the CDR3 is TGCAGTGCAAAGACTAGCGGAGATACGCAGTATTTT.

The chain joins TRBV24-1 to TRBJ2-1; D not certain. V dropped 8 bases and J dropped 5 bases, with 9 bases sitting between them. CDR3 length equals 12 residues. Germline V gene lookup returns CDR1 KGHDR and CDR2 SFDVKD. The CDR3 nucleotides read TGTGCCACCATGGGCAGCAACAATGAGCAGTTCTTC. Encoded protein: CATMGSNNEQFF.

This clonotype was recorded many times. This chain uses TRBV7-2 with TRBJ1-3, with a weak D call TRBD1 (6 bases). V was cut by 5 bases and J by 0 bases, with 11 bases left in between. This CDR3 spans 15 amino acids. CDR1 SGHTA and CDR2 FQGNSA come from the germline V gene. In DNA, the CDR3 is TGTGCCAGCAGCGGACAGATATCCTCTGGAAACACCATATATTTT. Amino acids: CASSGQISSGNTIYF.

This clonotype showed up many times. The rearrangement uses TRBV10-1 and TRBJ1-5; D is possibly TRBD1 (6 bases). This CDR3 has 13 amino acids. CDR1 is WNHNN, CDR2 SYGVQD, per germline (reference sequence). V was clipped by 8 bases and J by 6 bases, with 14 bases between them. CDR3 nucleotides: TGCGCCAGCTCACCGACAGGTGGTCAGCCCCAGCATTTT. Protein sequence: CASSPTGGQPQHF.

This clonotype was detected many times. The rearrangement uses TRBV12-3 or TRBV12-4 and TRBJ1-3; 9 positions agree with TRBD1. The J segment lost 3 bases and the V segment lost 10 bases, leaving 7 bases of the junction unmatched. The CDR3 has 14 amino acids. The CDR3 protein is CATGQGIFGNTIYF. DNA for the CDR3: TGTGCCACGGGACAGGGTATTTTTGGAAACACCATATATTTT.

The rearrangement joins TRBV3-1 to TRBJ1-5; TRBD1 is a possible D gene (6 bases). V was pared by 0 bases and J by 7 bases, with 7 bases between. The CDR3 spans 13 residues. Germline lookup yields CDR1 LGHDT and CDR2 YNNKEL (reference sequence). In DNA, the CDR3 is TGTGCCAGCAGCCAAGACAGGGGACAGCCCCAGCATTTT. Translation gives CASSQDRGQPQHF. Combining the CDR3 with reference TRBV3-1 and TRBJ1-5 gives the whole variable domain DTAVSQTPKYLVTQMGNDKSIKCEQNLGHDTMYWYKQDSKKFLKIMFSYNNKELIINETVPNRFSPKSPDKAHLNLHINSLELGDSAVYFCASSQDRGQPQHFGDGTRLSIL.

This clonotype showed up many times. CDR3 loop: CASSQKPRDITYEQYF. DNA for the CDR3: TGCGCCAGCAGCCAAAAGCCAAGGGATATCACCTACGAGCAGTACTTC. The V and J genes are TRBV5-1 and TRBJ2-7; D is ambiguous. The V end lost 4 bases, the J end lost 2 bases, and 19 bases lay between the germline ends. CDR3 length equals 16 residues. In germline, CDR1 is SGHRS, CDR2 YFSETQ.

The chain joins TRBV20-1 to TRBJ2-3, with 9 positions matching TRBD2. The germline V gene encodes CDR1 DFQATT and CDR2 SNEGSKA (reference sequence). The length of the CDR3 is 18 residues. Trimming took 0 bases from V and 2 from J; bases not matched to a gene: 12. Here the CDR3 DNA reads TGCAGTGCTAGAGATCCCATTAATAGCGGGGGACACACAGATACGCAGTATTTT. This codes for CSARDPINSGGHTDTQYF.

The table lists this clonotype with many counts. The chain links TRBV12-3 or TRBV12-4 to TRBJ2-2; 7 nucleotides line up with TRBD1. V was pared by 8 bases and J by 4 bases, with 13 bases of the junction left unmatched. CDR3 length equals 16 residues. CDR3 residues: CASGAHRGPITGELFF. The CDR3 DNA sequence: TGTGCCAGCGGGGCCCACAGGGGTCCTATCACCGGGGAGCTGTTTTTT.

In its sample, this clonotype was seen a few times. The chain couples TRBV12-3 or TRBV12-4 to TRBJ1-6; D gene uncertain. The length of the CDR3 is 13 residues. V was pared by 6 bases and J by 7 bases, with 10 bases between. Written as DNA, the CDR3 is TGTGCCAGCAGCATATTACAGAATTCACCCCTCCACTTT. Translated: CASSILQNSPLHF.

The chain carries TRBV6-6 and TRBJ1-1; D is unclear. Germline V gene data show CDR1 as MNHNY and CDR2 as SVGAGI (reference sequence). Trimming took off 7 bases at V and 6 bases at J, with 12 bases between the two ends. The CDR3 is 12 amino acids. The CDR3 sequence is CASTLGLSEAFF. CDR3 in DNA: TGTGCCAGCACCCTGGGCCTCTCTGAAGCTTTCTTT.

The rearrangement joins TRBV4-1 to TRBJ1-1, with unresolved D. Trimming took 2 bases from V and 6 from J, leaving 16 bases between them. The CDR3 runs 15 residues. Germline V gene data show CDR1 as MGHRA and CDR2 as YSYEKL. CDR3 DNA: TGCGCCAGCAGCCAACGACACCAGATAAGCGCTGAAGCTTTCTTT. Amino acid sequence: CASSQRHQISAEAFF.

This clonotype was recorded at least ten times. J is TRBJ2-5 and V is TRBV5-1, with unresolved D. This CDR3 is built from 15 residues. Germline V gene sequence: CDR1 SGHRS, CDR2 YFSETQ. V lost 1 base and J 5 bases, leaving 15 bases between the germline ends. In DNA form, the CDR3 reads TGCGCCAGCAGCTTGCACACTCAAAGCCGGGAGACCCAGTACTTC. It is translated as CASSLHTQSRETQYF. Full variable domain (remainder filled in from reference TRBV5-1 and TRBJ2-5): KAGVTQTPRYLIKTRGQQVTLSCSPISGHRSVSWYQQTPGQGLQFLFEYFSETQRNKGNFPGRFSGRQFSNSRSEMNVSTLELGDSALYLCASSLHTQSRETQYFGPGTRLLVL.

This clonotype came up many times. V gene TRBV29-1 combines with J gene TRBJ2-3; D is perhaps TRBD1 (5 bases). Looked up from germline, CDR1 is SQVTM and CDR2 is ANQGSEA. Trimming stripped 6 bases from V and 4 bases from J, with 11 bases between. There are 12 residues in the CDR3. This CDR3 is CSVGAGPDTQYF. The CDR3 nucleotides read TGCAGCGTCGGAGCAGGGCCAGATACGCAGTATTTT.

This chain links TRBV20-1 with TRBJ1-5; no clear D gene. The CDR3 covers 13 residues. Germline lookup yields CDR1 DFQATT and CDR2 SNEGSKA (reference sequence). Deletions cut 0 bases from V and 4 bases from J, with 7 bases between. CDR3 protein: CSARDLRNQPQHF. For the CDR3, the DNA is TGCAGTGCTAGAGACTTACGGAATCAGCCCCAGCATTTT.

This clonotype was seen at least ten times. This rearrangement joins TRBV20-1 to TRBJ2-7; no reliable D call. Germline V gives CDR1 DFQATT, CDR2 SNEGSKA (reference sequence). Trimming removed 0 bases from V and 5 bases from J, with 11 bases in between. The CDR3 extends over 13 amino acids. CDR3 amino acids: CSARDYRSNEQYF. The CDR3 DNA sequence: TGCAGTGCTAGAGATTACAGATCCAACGAGCAGTACTTC.

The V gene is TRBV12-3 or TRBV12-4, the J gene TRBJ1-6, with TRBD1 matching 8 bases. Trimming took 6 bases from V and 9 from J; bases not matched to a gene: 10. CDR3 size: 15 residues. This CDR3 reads CASSQRTGQGSPLHF. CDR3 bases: TGTGCCAGCAGCCAAAGGACAGGGCAAGGTTCACCCCTCCACTTT.

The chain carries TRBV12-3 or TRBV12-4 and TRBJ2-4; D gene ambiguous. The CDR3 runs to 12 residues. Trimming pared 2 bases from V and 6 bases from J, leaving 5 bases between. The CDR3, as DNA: TGTGCCAGCAGTTTATGGGGAAACATTCAGTACTTC. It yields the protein CASSLWGNIQYF.

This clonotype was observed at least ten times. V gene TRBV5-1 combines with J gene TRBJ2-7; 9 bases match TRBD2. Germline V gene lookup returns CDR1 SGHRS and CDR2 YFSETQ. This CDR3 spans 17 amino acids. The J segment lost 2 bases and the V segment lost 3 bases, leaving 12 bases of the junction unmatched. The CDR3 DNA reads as TGCGCCAGCAGCTATATACAGTCTCTAGCGGGGACCTACGAGCAGTACTTC. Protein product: CASSYIQSLAGTYEQYF.

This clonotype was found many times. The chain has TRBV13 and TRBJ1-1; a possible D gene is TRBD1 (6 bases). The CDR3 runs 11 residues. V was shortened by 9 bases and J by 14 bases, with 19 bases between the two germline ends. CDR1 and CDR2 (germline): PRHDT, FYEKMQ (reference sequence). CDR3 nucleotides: TGTGCCAGAGTCAGGGGCACAGAAGTCTTCTTT. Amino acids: CARVRGTEVFF. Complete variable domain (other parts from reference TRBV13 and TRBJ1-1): AAGVIQSPRHLIKEKRETATLKCYPIPRHDTVYWYQQGPGQDPQFLISFYEKMQSDKGSIPDRFSAQQFSDYHSELNMSSLELGDSALYFCARVRGTEVFFGQGTRLTVV.

The CDR3 DNA reads TGTGCCAGCAGTTCGGACACCGGGGAGCTGTTTTTT. It is translated as CASSSDTGELFF. The chain uses TRBV27 and TRBJ2-2; D gene ambiguous. CDR3 length: 12 residues. The V gene lost 4 bases and the J gene lost 3 bases, with 3 bases spanning the gap. Germline CDR1 is MNHEY and CDR2 is SMNVEV (reference sequence).

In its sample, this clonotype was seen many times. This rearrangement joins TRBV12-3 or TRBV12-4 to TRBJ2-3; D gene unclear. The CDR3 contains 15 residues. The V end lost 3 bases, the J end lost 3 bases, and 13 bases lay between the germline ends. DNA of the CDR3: TGTGCCAGCAGTTTGGCGAACGATGGAACAGATACGCAGTATTTT. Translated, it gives CASSLANDGTDTQYF.

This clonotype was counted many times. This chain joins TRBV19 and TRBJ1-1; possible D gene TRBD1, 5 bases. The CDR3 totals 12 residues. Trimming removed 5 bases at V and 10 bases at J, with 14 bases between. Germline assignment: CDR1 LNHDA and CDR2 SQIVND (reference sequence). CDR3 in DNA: TGTGCCAGTAGTGCCCCAGGAAGGGGAGCTTTCTTT. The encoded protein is CASSAPGRGAFF.